The entry below gives a single T cell receptor (beta chain) sequence along with its context. Its target is not known. A much more abundant neighbour one base away suggests this may be a read error. The time point was: persistent/refractory GD, antithyroid drugs over 5 years with positive TRAb. RNA isolated from PBMCs was used to make the TCR library. The data stem from a study of regulatory T cells in long-lasting Graves disease. Germline V CDR1 and CDR2: MDHEN, SYDVKM. The CDR3 length is 12 residues. CDR3-region Arm-PCR and iRepertoire HTBI primers produced the TCR beta libraries. A single record per CDR3 protein comes from TCRdb applying MiXCR to the multiplex PCR reads. The sample yields 300,000 to 400,000 distinct CDR3 sequences, 15% to 20% seen once. Findings of the study overall: Only a small sample size was used, which may have cut accuracy. There was favoring of TRBV28, TRBJ1-2 and TRBJ2-5 in persistent disease.

The sequence was collected from a female donor with Graves disease. Sequencing used peripheral blood mononuclear cells (PBMCs), obtained when the disease was refractory, from a patient treated with antithyroid drugs. V usage is TRBV28 and J usage is TRBJ1-5, with no clear D. The CDR3 sequence is CASTLRGQHQHF. In DNA, the CDR3 is TGTGCCAGTACCCTGCGGGGTCAGCACCAGCATTTT. The full variable domain, with the rest looked up from reference TRBV28 and TRBJ1-5, is DVKVTQSSRYLVKRTGEKVFLECVQDMDHENMFWYRQDPGLGLRLIYFSYDVKMKEKGDIPEGYSVSREKKERFSLILESASTNQTSMYLCASTLRGQHQHFGDGTRLSIL.